Presented here are 2 T cell receptor beta chains from one specimen sequenced in a study of blood T cell repertoires in COVID-19. The assay was immunoSEQ multiplex PCR, and TCRdb's table has in-frame clones only and misses some. The table shows around 170,000 clones, with around 72% occurring only once. The specimen was peripheral blood. Receptors were obtained from a woman of 80 years or more with acute or convalescent COVID-19.

In this sample, this clone turned up a few times. The chain carries TRBV4-1 and TRBJ1-6; TRBD1 agrees at 9 bases. The CDR3 has 15 amino acids. Per germline, CDR1 MGHRA and CDR2 YSYEKL. Trimming at V came to 4 bases and at J to 8 bases, leaving 6 bases not matched to a gene. CDR3 amino acids: CASSRSGQGDSPLHF. The CDR3 DNA reads as TGCGCCAGCAGCCGATCGGGACAGGGCGATTCACCCCTCCACTTT.

The chain's CDR3 is CASSPGSTFATQYF. The CDR3 bases are TGCGCCAGCAGCCCCGGCTCGACATTTGCTACGCAGTATTTT. V and J are TRBV4-1 and TRBJ2-3, with D unresolved. In germline, CDR1 is MGHRA, CDR2 YSYEKL. V was pared by 4 bases and J by 8 bases, with 16 bases between. This CDR3 spans 14 amino acids.